These 28 T cell receptor beta chains came from one sample sequenced in a study of follicular helper T cells after annual influenza vaccination. The time point denotes: 2014-2015 season, pre-vaccination. TCRdb's table, derived via immunoSEQ multiplex PCR, lists solely in-frame clones and lacks some. The sample has roughly 14,000 clones, approximately 84% seen once. The source was CXCR5- memory CD4+ T cells sorted from blood, collected on the day of influenza vaccination. The receptors stem from an adult who received the influenza vaccine.

Only a few counts were recorded for this clone. This chain uses TRBV4-1 with TRBJ1-6, with no clear D. CDR1 MGHRA and CDR2 YSYEKL come from the germline V gene. Trimming pared 4 bases from V and 0 bases from J, leaving 7 bases between. The CDR3 contains 15 residues. The CDR3 protein is CASSPAGSYNSPLHF. The CDR3 region has the DNA TGCGCCAGCAGCCCGGCCGGCTCCTATAATTCACCCCTCCACTTT.

The chain uses TRBV11-2 and TRBJ2-2; 10 bases align to TRBD1. CDR3 length equals 17 residues. The V and J ends lost 6 bases and 7 bases, in that order; junction bases with no gene match: 14. Germline assignment: CDR1 SGHAT and CDR2 FQNNGV. The CDR3 bases are TGTGCCAGCAGAAACCCGAGGACAGGGGGTTTGGGCGGGGAGCTGTTTTTT. Translation: CASRNPRTGGLGGELFF.

The chain couples TRBV9 to TRBJ2-3; the match to TRBD1 covers 7 bases. In germline, CDR1 is SGDLS, CDR2 YYNGEE. The V segment lost 3 bases and the J segment 2 bases; nucleotides outside the gene matches: 6. The CDR3 is made up of 15 amino acids. DNA of the CDR3: TGTGCCAGCAGCGCAAGAACAGGGGACACAGATACGCAGTATTTT. Protein: CASSARTGDTDTQYF.

The J gene is TRBJ1-4, the V gene TRBV21-1. TRBV21-1 represents a pseudogene. This CDR3 is 17 amino acids long. CDR3 bases: TGTGCCAGCAGCTGGGAGATTTCGACGTCAACTAATGAAAAACTGTTTTTT. It translates to CASSWEISTSTNEKLFF.

This clone was found once. This rearrangement joins TRBV15 to TRBJ1-1; tentative D call: TRBD1 (5 bases). V lost 0 bases and J 7 bases, leaving 9 bases between the germline ends. The germline gives CDR1 LNHNV, CDR2 YYDKDF (reference sequence). CDR3 length: 13 residues. The CDR3 region has the DNA TGTGCCACCAGCAGAGATGGGACGTTTGAAGCTTTCTTT. This translates into CATSRDGTFEAFF.

The rearrangement joins TRBV6-1 to TRBJ2-3; D ambiguous. V was pared by 9 bases and J by 0 bases, with 13 bases between. The CDR3 is 14 amino acids. Per the germline V gene, CDR1 is MNHNS and CDR2 is SASEGT. In nucleotides, the CDR3 is TGTGCCAGTGCACCCGGGCTTAGCACAGATACGCAGTATTTT. Translated, it gives CASAPGLSTDTQYF.

This clone has only one observation. This chain links TRBV27 with TRBJ2-1; D is possibly TRBD2 (6 bases). Germline V gives CDR1 MNHEY, CDR2 SMNVEV (reference sequence). The CDR3 contains 15 residues. The germline V and J ends were trimmed by 0 bases and 1 base, with 7 bases remaining between them. In DNA form, the CDR3 reads TGTGCCAGCAGTTTATCCCGGGGGTCCTACAATGAGCAGTTCTTC. Translated: CASSLSRGSYNEQFF.

This clone was found a few times. The rearrangement uses TRBV7-2 and TRBJ2-7; 8 bases agree with TRBD1. Germline-derived CDR1 and CDR2 are SGHTA and FQGNSA. V gave up 5 bases and J gave up 2 bases; unmatched junction bases: 8. The CDR3 loop spans 15 amino acids. CDR3 bases: TGTGCCAGCAGCAAACCGGGCAGGGGGCCCTACGAGCAGTACTTC. This sequence encodes CASSKPGRGPYEQYF.

The V call is TRBV6-1, the J call TRBJ2-5; D gene unclear. Trimming stripped 1 base from V and 6 bases from J, with 0 bases between. Germline V lookup: CDR1 MNHNS, CDR2 SASEGT. The CDR3 covers 10 residues. The CDR3 protein is CASSEETQYF. CDR3 sequence (DNA): TGTGCCAGCAGTGAAGAGACCCAGTACTTC.

The chain has TRBV28 and TRBJ2-7; D not certain. CDR3 size: 13 residues. The V end was cut by 6 bases, the J end by 2 bases, with 11 bases between. CDR1 and CDR2 (germline): MDHEN, SYDVKM. CDR3 in amino acids: CASRRLSPYEQYF. CDR3 DNA: TGTGCCAGCAGACGACTGTCTCCCTACGAGCAGTACTTC.

The chain has TRBV7-9 and TRBJ1-3; D remains ambiguous. Germline loops: CDR1 SEHNR, CDR2 FQNEAQ (reference sequence). Trimming left V 1 base short and J 2 bases short, with 9 bases between. The CDR3 covers 15 residues. Written as DNA, the CDR3 is TGTGCCAGCAGCTTAGAACGGCTAGCTGGAAACACCATATATTTT. This encodes CASSLERLAGNTIYF.

This chain links TRBV7-2 with TRBJ2-3, with 10 bases lining up with TRBD2. Germline loops: CDR1 SGHTA, CDR2 FQGNSA. This CDR3 is 16 amino acids long. The J segment lost 4 bases and the V segment lost 5 bases, leaving 9 bases of the junction unmatched. The CDR3 DNA reads TGTGCCAGCAGCCCAAGTGTAGCGGGGGGAGCAGATACGCAGTATTTT. Translation: CASSPSVAGGADTQYF.

The chain joins TRBV7-3 to TRBJ2-1, with 9 bases aligning to TRBD2. This CDR3 has 16 residues. Germline V gene sequence: CDR1 SGHTA, CDR2 FQGTGA. J gave up 3 bases and V 1 base, and 4 bases lay outside the gene matches. CDR3 nucleotides: TGTGCCAGCAGCTTAAATAGCGGGGGCGGCTACAATGAGCAGTTCTTC. Protein: CASSLNSGGGYNEQFF. Using reference TRBV7-3 and TRBJ2-1 for the parts outside the CDR3, the full variable domain is GAGVSQTPSNKVTEKGKYVELRCDPISGHTALYWYRQSLGQGPEFLIYFQGTGAADDSGLPNDRFFAVRPEGSVSTLKIQRTERGDSAVYLCASSLNSGGGYNEQFFGPGTRLTVL.

The V gene is TRBV2, the J gene TRBJ2-7, with TRBD1 matching over 7 bases. The germline V gene has CDR1 SNHLY and CDR2 FYNNEI. This CDR3 spans 15 amino acids. Losses at the gene ends were 3 bases for V and 6 bases for J; bases not matched to a gene: 11. The CDR3 DNA sequence: TGTGCCAGCAGTGAGATGATTACAGGGGCTGGCGAGCAGTACTTC. This sequence encodes CASSEMITGAGEQYF.

CDR3 coding DNA: TGTGCCAGCAGTGTTGGGACAATCTACGAGCAGTACTTC. It translates to CASSVGTIYEQYF. The J gene is TRBJ2-7, the V gene TRBV28; a weak D match, TRBD1 (6 bases). The ends were cut back, 5 bases at V and 3 bases at J, with 11 bases in the middle. The CDR3 has 13 amino acids. CDR1 is MDHEN and CDR2 is SYDVKM in the germline V gene.

This chain uses TRBV27 with TRBJ1-2; D is unresolved. This CDR3 region has 13 residues. The V and J ends lost 3 bases and 7 bases respectively, with 12 bases between them. Germline lookup yields CDR1 MNHEY and CDR2 SMNVEV (reference sequence). This CDR3 reads CASSFLPEGGYTF. CDR3 DNA: TGTGCCAGCAGTTTTTTACCGGAGGGTGGCTACACCTTC.

The chain employs TRBV7-9 and TRBJ1-1, with D perhaps TRBD1 (5 bases). Germline V gene sequence: CDR1 SEHNR, CDR2 FQNEAQ (reference sequence). Trimming removed 6 bases at V and 5 bases at J, with 16 bases between. The CDR3 spans 14 residues. The CDR3 loop is CASSPQGWGTEAFF. CDR3 in DNA: TGTGCCAGCAGTCCCCAGGGTTGGGGGACTGAAGCTTTCTTT.

A single count supports this clone. Here the CDR3 DNA reads TGCAGCGTTGTACCGAGGATCTCCTACGAGCAGTACTTC. The encoded protein is CSVVPRISYEQYF. The V gene is TRBV29-1, the J gene TRBJ2-7, with D unclear. Deletions cut 4 bases from V and 0 bases from J, with 10 bases between. Per germline, CDR1 SQVTM and CDR2 ANQGSEA. The CDR3 is 13 amino acids.

The rearrangement joins TRBV7-2 to TRBJ1-6; 7 bases map to TRBD1. V trimming: 5 bases; J trimming: 4 bases; junction bases outside the gene matches: 5. The CDR3 runs to 15 residues. The V gene's germline CDR1 is SGHTA and CDR2 FQGNSA. The CDR3 DNA is TGTGCCAGCAGCCCCGGACAGGAATATAATTCACCCCTCCACTTT. Its protein product is CASSPGQEYNSPLHF.

The chain joins TRBV5-1 to TRBJ2-7; weak D call: TRBD1 (6 bases). V was pared by 3 bases and J by 4 bases, with 14 bases between. Germline CDR1 SGHRS, CDR2 YFSETQ. This CDR3 is built from 14 residues. CDR3 DNA sequence: TGCGCCAGCAGCTCTCAGGGGCCCCCTTACGAGCAGTACTTC. It codes for CASSSQGPPYEQYF.

This sequence joins TRBV30 and TRBJ1-2, with TRBD1 matching over 8 bases. CDR1 and CDR2 from the germline V gene are GTSNPN and SVGIG (reference sequence). The ends lost 6 bases at V and 8 bases at J; junction bases unmatched: 5. The CDR3 has 11 amino acids. The CDR3 spells CACDRGRGYTF. The CDR3 DNA sequence: TGTGCCTGTGACAGGGGCCGCGGCTACACCTTC.

CDR3 DNA: TGTGCCAGCTCACCACAGTCAGATACGCAGTATTTT. Amino acid sequence: CASSPQSDTQYF. The rearrangement links TRBV18 to TRBJ2-3; D unclear. The CDR3 covers 12 residues. V lost 1 base to trimming and J lost 4 bases, with 3 bases between them. Germline V gene sequence: CDR1 KGHSH, CDR2 LQKENI.

This chain links TRBV11-2 with TRBJ1-1; D is undetermined. This CDR3 contains 15 residues. Germline lookup yields CDR1 SGHAT and CDR2 FQNNGV. V lost 1 base, J lost 1 base, and 10 bases lay in between. In DNA, the CDR3 is TGTGCCAGCAGCTTAGTATGGCGCCAGAACACTGAAGCTTTCTTT. Protein sequence: CASSLVWRQNTEAFF.

The chain couples TRBV28 to TRBJ1-5, with a weak D call TRBD1 (6 bases). Germline values: CDR1 MDHEN, CDR2 SYDVKM. The CDR3 consists of 15 residues. Trimming shortened V by 5 bases and J by 6 bases, and 17 bases separated the two germline ends. The CDR3 loop is CASSPRVGAGQPQHF. In DNA, the CDR3 is TGTGCCAGCAGTCCGCGGGTGGGGGCAGGTCAGCCCCAGCATTTT. Supplemented by reference TRBV28 and TRBJ1-5, the full variable domain reads DVKVTQSSRYLVKRTGEKVFLECVQDMDHENMFWYRQDPGLGLRLIYFSYDVKMKEKGDIPEGYSVSREKKERFSLILESASTNQTSMYLCASSPRVGAGQPQHFGDGTRLSIL.

The chain recombines TRBV28 with TRBJ2-1; D uncertain. Germline values: CDR1 MDHEN, CDR2 SYDVKM. V was cut by 2 bases and J by 7 bases, with 6 bases left in between. The CDR3 is 12 amino acids. The CDR3 DNA is TGTGCCAGCAGTTTACGACGGAATGAGCAGTTCTTC. Amino acids: CASSLRRNEQFF.

In this sample, this clone turned up a few times. The chain has TRBV6-1 and TRBJ1-2; D might be TRBD1 (5 bases). Germline V gene sequence: CDR1 MNHNS, CDR2 SASEGT. This CDR3 is 13 amino acids long. V dropped 5 bases and J dropped 7 bases, with 14 bases sitting between them. The CDR3 sequence is CASSSREAGGYTF. The CDR3 bases are TGTGCCAGCAGTTCCAGGGAGGCCGGTGGCTACACCTTC.

The CDR3 bases are TGCAGCGGATGCCGGGACAGGAACACTGAAGCTTTCTTT. Translated: CSGCRDRNTEAFF. The J gene is TRBJ1-1, the V gene TRBV29-1, with 7 bases matching TRBD1. Looked up from germline, CDR1 is SQVTM and CDR2 is ANQGSEA. The ends lost 7 bases at V and 1 base at J; junction bases unmatched: 6. There are 13 residues in the CDR3. Full variable domain (missing parts from reference TRBV29-1 and TRBJ1-1): SAVISQKPSRDICQRGTSLTIQCQVDSQVTMMFWYRQQPGQSLTLIATANQGSEATYESGFVIDKFPISRPNLTFSTLTVSNMSPEDSSIYLCSGCRDRNTEAFFGQGTRLTVV.

This clone showed up just once. V and J are TRBV5-5 and TRBJ1-1; D is unclear. Germline-derived CDR1 and CDR2 are SGHKS and YYEKEE (reference sequence). V was clipped by 1 base and J by 0 bases, with 7 bases between them. The CDR3 totals 14 residues. CDR3 residues: CASSLIPLNTEAFF. The DNA of the CDR3 is TGTGCCAGCAGCTTGATTCCCTTGAACACTGAAGCTTTCTTT.